This T cell receptor beta chain was identified during a study of blood T cells in healthy people across ages. Study-wide results and caveats: Higher diversity, along with more naive CD4+ cells, distinguished long-lived donors from aged donors. Per million T cells, TCR beta diversity dropped roughly linearly as age increased. For the donors, CMV status was unknown and possibly confounded expanded clonotype changes.

This clonotype has a handful of counts. Its antigen is still unknown. The CDR3 sequence is 16 residues long. Trimming stripped 4 bases from V and 1 base from J, with 14 bases between. The germline V gene encodes CDR1 LNHNV and CDR2 YYDKDF (reference sequence). Next came a second PCR, run for about 7 to 12 cycles, which used a sample-barcoded 5' primer along with a J-beta primer mix. TCRdb re-called the 5' RACE reads with MiXCR, one entry per CDR3 protein. The profile shows some 760,000 distinct CDR3 sequences, around 25% of them singletons. The data were also submitted as part of a second study, on T cells of mothers and their children. From that report: Reads obtained per mother exceeded 9 million TCR beta CDR3 reads, with roughly 3 million obtained per child.

This TCR came from a boy between 10 and 17 years old in good health. The gene calls are TRBV15 and TRBJ2-4; D is possibly TRBD1 (6 bases). Sample: blood. The chain's CDR3 is CATSTFSGVAKNIQYF. CDR3 DNA sequence: TGTGCCACCAGCACATTTTCAGGGGTGGCCAAAAACATTCAGTACTTC.